The clone carrying this T cell receptor beta chain is classed as medium-sized (0.01 to 0.1%). This sample stems from a study of spatial heterogeneity in lung cancer. Unmatched junction bases numbered 6, after V lost 5 bases and J lost 10 bases. The CDR3 contains 11 residues. Per germline, CDR1 SQVTM and CDR2 ANQGSEA. Every individual TCR cDNA molecule carried its own unique molecular identifier, which allowed correction of PCR and sequencing errors. A single record per CDR3 protein comes from TCRdb applying MiXCR to the 5' RACE reads. This table has more than 20,000 distinct CDR3 sequences, roughly 4.2% appearing once. Time point reported: sample taken at primary tumor resection. Material for sequencing was whole RNA from tumor, nontumor lung or frozen PBMC, left unsorted.

This clonotype was obtained from a male donor with early-stage non-small cell lung cancer. V and J are TRBV29-1 and TRBJ1-1, with 8 bases aligning to TRBD1. This specimen consisted of PBMCs, obtained at surgery. This chain's CDR3 is CSVYNRGSAFF. Written as DNA, the CDR3 is TGCAGCGTTTACAACAGGGGGTCAGCTTTCTTT.